This T cell receptor beta chain was recorded in a study of control samples from healthy donors and cancer patients. This clone came up once. Sequenced by immunoSEQ multiplex PCR; TCRdb stores in-frame clones only, minus some. The sample lists about 97,000 clones, about 90% seen once, with about 2.5% in the top ten. This receptor was identified in a woman between 18 and 29 years old in good health. The source material was blood.

In DNA, the CDR3 is TGTGCCAGCAGCGCAGGGAGCCCCTACGAGCAGTACTTC. It is translated as CASSAGSPYEQYF. The chain carries TRBV12-3 or TRBV12-4 and TRBJ2-7, with D possibly being TRBD1 or TRBD2 (5 bases each). This CDR3 contains 13 residues. V was pared by 6 bases and J by 2 bases, with 11 bases between.